The entry below describes one T cell receptor beta chain. The entry originates in a study of T cell changes during pregnancy in multiple sclerosis. CDR1 and CDR2 (germline): MDHEN, SYDVKM. J gave up 4 bases and V 6 bases, and 6 bases lay outside the gene matches. This CDR3 comprises 16 residues. Measured with immunoSEQ multiplex PCR; TCRdb has only the in-frame clones, and not every one. Of 45,000 to 50,000 clones in the sample, 90% to 95% are singletons; the top ten hold about 4.1%. The specimen comprised CD8+ T cells from peripheral blood mononuclear cells, sampled in the first trimester of pregnancy. The rearrangement links TRBV28 to TRBJ2-7; TRBD2 matches at 16 bases. The sequence came from a female donor with multiple sclerosis, enrolled in a pregnancy study. In nucleotides, the CDR3 is TGTGCCAGCAGCGAGGGACTAGCGGGAGGGATTTACGAGCAGTACTTC. This sequence encodes CASSEGLAGGIYEQYF.